The 11 T cell receptor beta chains presented below share a single source sample, sequenced in a study of persistence of HIV-infected CD4 T cells. The stimulus was lysate of CMV-infected fibroblasts, roughly 10 ug/mL. Responding CD4+ T cells were sorted by upregulation of both CD40 ligand and CD69. The libraries were made with immunoSEQ version 4 in survey mode. The protocol was immunoSEQ multiplex PCR, while the TCRdb copy is restricted to in-frame clones and leaves out a portion. The sample shows approximately 5,300 clones, roughly 60% of them seen only once. These receptors have no identified antigens. The specimen comprised CD4+ T cells sorted from PBMCs after roughly 18-hour stimulation, sampled from a patient who received antiretroviral therapy. The receptors derive from an adult man with HIV who was CMV-seropositive.

In its sample, this clone ranks as medium-sized (0.01 to 0.1%). The J gene is TRBJ2-1, the V gene TRBV15, with D perhaps being TRBD1 or TRBD2 (6 bases each). The germline V gene encodes CDR1 LNHNV and CDR2 YYDKDF (reference sequence). This CDR3 region has 13 residues. Trimming cost V 1 base and J 9 bases, with 10 bases left between them. CDR3 loop: CATSRVGGIEQFF. DNA of the CDR3: TGTGCCACCAGCAGAGTAGGGGGGATTGAGCAGTTCTTC. Variable domain in full (rest from reference TRBV15 and TRBJ2-1): DAMVIQNPRYQVTQFGKPVTLSCSQTLNHNVMYWYQQKSSQAPKLLFHYYDKDFNNEADTPDNFQSRRPNTSFCFLDIRSPGLGDTAMYLCATSRVGGIEQFFGPGTRLTVL.

The V call is TRBV4-3, the J call TRBJ1-6; TRBD1 is a possible D gene (6 bases). CDR3 length equals 17 residues. Trimming left V 3 bases short and J 8 bases short, with 20 bases between. Germline CDR1 and CDR2: LGHNA and YSLEER. The CDR3 DNA is TGCGCCAGCAGCCAGGGGGCGGCCTCGGGGCAGCATTCACCCCTCCACTTT. It translates to CASSQGAASGQHSPLHF.

V is TRBV6-5 and J is TRBJ2-7, with a weak D call TRBD1 (6 bases). Germline CDR1 is MNHEY and CDR2 is SVGAGI. V was shortened by 5 bases and J by 5 bases, with 16 bases between the two germline ends. This CDR3 comprises 14 residues. Written as DNA, the CDR3 is TGTGCCAGCAGTCTTACCGGGACACTCCACGAGCAGTACTTC. Translating gives CASSLTGTLHEQYF.

This sequence joins TRBV27 and TRBJ2-1; TRBD2 aligns across 12 bases. Germline CDR1 is MNHEY and CDR2 is SMNVEV (reference sequence). V lost 5 bases, J lost 8 bases, and 7 bases stayed unmatched. CDR3 length: 15 residues. The CDR3 DNA is TGTGCCAGCAGTCCTACTAGCGGGGGGTCGTATGAGCAGTTCTTC. It encodes CASSPTSGGSYEQFF.

This sequence joins TRBV7-2 and TRBJ2-1, with D tentatively TRBD1 (5 bases). Germline CDR1 is SGHTA and CDR2 is FQGNSA. This CDR3 spans 15 amino acids. V lost 1 base and J lost 1, with 8 bases in between. CDR3 in DNA: TGTGCCAGCAGCTTAGTAACAGGATCCTACAATGAGCAGTTCTTC. Amino acids: CASSLVTGSYNEQFF.

This rearrangement joins TRBV9 to TRBJ2-3, with 8 bases matching TRBD1. The germline V gene has CDR1 SGDLS and CDR2 YYNGEE. J gave up 1 base and V 6 bases, and 7 bases lay outside the gene matches. This CDR3 has 15 residues. This CDR3 reads CASMAGQGGTDTQYF. CDR3 nucleotides: TGTGCCAGCATGGCCGGACAGGGAGGCACAGATACGCAGTATTTT.

This clone has only a few counts. The J gene is TRBJ1-6, the V gene TRBV19; no definite D call. Germline loops: CDR1 LNHDA, CDR2 SQIVND (reference sequence). Deletions cut 9 bases from V and 7 bases from J, with 16 bases between. The CDR3 contains 14 residues. The CDR3 is CASVPRERNSPLHF. The CDR3 nucleotides read TGTGCCAGCGTCCCACGGGAAAGGAATTCACCCCTCCACTTT. Variable domain in full (rest from reference TRBV19 and TRBJ1-6): DGGITQSPKYLFRKEGQNVTLSCEQNLNHDAMYWYRQDPGQGLRLIYYSQIVNDFQKGDIAEGYSVSREKKESFPLTVTSAQKNPTAFYLCASVPRERNSPLHFGNGTRLTVT.

This chain links TRBV24-1 with TRBJ2-5; D may be TRBD1 (5 bases). Germline V lookup: CDR1 KGHDR, CDR2 SFDVKD. V lost 3 bases and J 1 base, leaving 11 bases between the germline ends. This CDR3 is 15 amino acids long. The CDR3 sequence is CATSDPTAIQETQYF. CDR3 in DNA: TGTGCCACCAGTGATCCGACAGCGATCCAAGAGACCCAGTACTTC.

This clone was seen more than once but under ten times. The chain is built from TRBV6-4 and TRBJ1-5, with a tentative D call TRBD1 (6 bases). Deletions cut 2 bases from V and 3 bases from J, with 17 bases between. CDR3 length: 17 residues. Germline-derived CDR1 and CDR2 are MRHNA and SNTAGT. The CDR3: CASSDRGWGANNQPQHF. CDR3 sequence (DNA): TGTGCCAGCAGTGACCGGGGTTGGGGGGCCAACAATCAGCCCCAGCATTTT.

This clone was recorded a few times. J is TRBJ2-7 and V is TRBV29-1; 8 nucleotides line up with TRBD1. CDR3 length equals 13 residues. Germline trimming cut 7 bases from V and 3 bases from J; bases unmatched to any gene: 8. The germline gives CDR1 SQVTM, CDR2 ANQGSEA. The CDR3 is CSATETGVYEQYF. Written as DNA, the CDR3 is TGCAGCGCTACCGAGACAGGGGTCTACGAGCAGTACTTC.

The genes are TRBV6-2 or TRBV6-3 and TRBJ1-5; D call uncertain. The CDR3 has 13 residues. The germline V gene encodes CDR1 MNHEY and CDR2 SVGEGT. The ends were cut back, 2 bases at V and 6 bases at J, with 8 bases in the middle. CDR3 bases: TGTGCCAGCAGTTACATGCAGGTTCAGCCCCAGCATTTT. Amino acids: CASSYMQVQPQHF.